This passage covers 14 T cell receptor beta chains from one sample sequenced in a study of identical twins. TCRdb recomputed calls from the 5' RACE reads with MiXCR, one row per CDR3 protein. The profile shows 540,000 or so distinct CDR3 sequences, 20% to 25% of them singletons. The same data also contributed to another study, on yellow fever vaccine responses in identical twins.

Sample: CD4+ T cells sorted from blood. The receptors originated from a young woman in good health.

This clonotype was seen more than once but under ten times. The rearrangement joins TRBV5-1 to TRBJ1-2; TRBD1 aligns across 7 bases. The V gene end was trimmed by 1 base and the J gene end by 3 bases; junction bases not matched to a gene: 6. Germline V lookup: CDR1 SGHRS, CDR2 YFSETQ. The CDR3 totals 15 residues. CDR3 amino acids: CASSLKGAFDYGYTF. The CDR3 coding sequence is TGCGCCAGCAGCTTGAAGGGGGCTTTTGACTATGGCTACACCTTC.

This clonotype has just a few counts. The chain couples TRBV12-3 or TRBV12-4 to TRBJ2-6; TRBD1 agrees at 9 bases. Germline trimming cut 5 bases from V and 2 bases from J; bases unmatched to any gene: 10. The CDR3 length is 18 residues. The CDR3 region has the DNA TGTGCCAGCAGTCCCGGACAGGGGAGACGTGCTGGGGCCAACGTCCTGACTTTC. It yields the protein CASSPGQGRRAGANVLTF.

This clonotype was observed a few times. J is TRBJ1-4 and V is TRBV11-2; the D is unclear. Per germline, CDR1 SGHAT and CDR2 FQNNGV. The CDR3 is made up of 12 amino acids. The ends were cut back, 2 bases at V and 14 bases at J, with 12 bases in the middle. The CDR3 region has the DNA TGTGCCAGCAGCTTACCTACGAAGAGCCTGTTTTTT. It codes for CASSLPTKSLFF.

This clonotype was counted a few times. The rearrangement uses TRBV7-9 and TRBJ2-2; tentative D call: TRBD1 (5 bases). The CDR3 totals 15 residues. V gave up 6 bases and J gave up 3 bases, with 14 bases separating them. From germline, CDR1 is SEHNR and CDR2 FQNEAQ (reference sequence). As DNA, the CDR3 is TGTGCCAGCAGATCAGGGTTCGGAGACACCGGGGAGCTGTTTTTT. Translating it yields CASRSGFGDTGELFF.

The chain joins TRBV5-1 to TRBJ2-5; TRBD2 matches 9 bases. CDR3 size: 15 residues. V dropped 4 bases and J dropped 3; count of bases not matched to a gene: 7. Germline assignment: CDR1 SGHRS and CDR2 YFSETQ. CDR3: CASSGIAGEEETQYF. Here the CDR3 DNA reads TGCGCCAGCAGCGGAATAGCGGGAGAGGAAGAGACCCAGTACTTC.

This clonotype was observed a few times. This sequence joins TRBV28 and TRBJ2-2, with D maybe TRBD2 (5 bases). Germline assignment: CDR1 MDHEN and CDR2 SYDVKM. Between the trimmed V and J ends, which lost 7 bases and 7 bases, there was a span of 10 bases. CDR3 size: 12 residues. CDR3 in amino acids: CASMAGIGELFF. CDR3 in DNA: TGTGCCAGCATGGCGGGTATCGGGGAGCTGTTTTTT.

The V gene is TRBV19, the J gene TRBJ2-1; D unclear. The CDR3 has 15 residues. Trimming pared 3 bases from V and 6 bases from J, leaving 15 bases between. The germline V gene has CDR1 LNHDA and CDR2 SQIVND (reference sequence). The CDR3 is CASSIPGFDVNEQFF. The CDR3 bases are TGTGCCAGTAGTATTCCCGGATTCGACGTCAATGAGCAGTTCTTC.

This chain connects TRBV7-6 to TRBJ2-1; 8 nucleotides align to TRBD1. V lost 1 base, J lost 2 bases, and 7 bases stayed unmatched. The CDR3 covers 17 residues. The germline gives CDR1 SGHVS, CDR2 FNYEAQ. CDR3 loop: CASSLDWTGTTYNEQFF. The CDR3 coding sequence is TGTGCCAGCAGCTTAGATTGGACAGGGACCACCTACAATGAGCAGTTCTTC.

The gene calls are TRBV2 and TRBJ1-5; the D is unclear. The CDR3 loop spans 15 amino acids. V lost 1 base and J lost 0, with 7 bases in between. Germline V gene data show CDR1 as SNHLY and CDR2 as FYNNEI. CDR3 loop: CASSEEAYSNQPQHF. As DNA, the CDR3 is TGTGCCAGCAGTGAAGAGGCTTATAGCAATCAGCCCCAGCATTTT.

CDR3 coding DNA: TGCGCCAGCAGCTTGCAAACGTCTAGCCTAGCTATGGGCAATGAGCAGTTCTTC. Translating it yields CASSLQTSSLAMGNEQFF. The rearrangement uses TRBV5-1 and TRBJ2-1; a possible D gene is TRBD2 (5 bases). The CDR3 loop spans 18 amino acids. The germline V gene has CDR1 SGHRS and CDR2 YFSETQ. V dropped 1 base and J dropped 6 bases, with 23 bases sitting between them.

This chain uses TRBV3-1 with TRBJ2-7; 7 bases are a match to TRBD1. The length of the CDR3 is 14 residues. Germline CDR1 LGHDT, CDR2 YNNKEL (reference sequence). V trimming: 3 bases; J trimming: 3 bases; junction bases outside the gene matches: 5. The CDR3 is CASSHPRTGYEQYF. In nucleotides, the CDR3 is TGTGCCAGCAGCCACCCCCGGACAGGCTACGAGCAGTACTTC.

The V gene is TRBV6-2 or TRBV6-3, the J gene TRBJ2-2; D gene unclear. The CDR3 covers 14 residues. Germline V CDR1 and CDR2: MNHEY, SVGEGT. V was pared by 6 bases and J by 6 bases, with 14 bases between. The DNA of the CDR3 is TGTGCCAGCAGAAGTGGAGCCGGCGCCGGGGAGCTGTTTTTT. Its protein is CASRSGAGAGELFF.

This chain uses TRBV29-1 with TRBJ2-3, with 9 positions matching TRBD2. This CDR3 has 15 residues. The V gene end was trimmed by 7 bases and the J gene end by 4 bases; junction bases not matched to a gene: 12. Germline CDR1 SQVTM, CDR2 ANQGSEA. CDR3: CSATGSGGIADTQYF. CDR3 sequence (DNA): TGCAGCGCGACGGGGAGCGGGGGGATCGCAGATACGCAGTATTTT.

This clonotype was recorded many times. The chain links TRBV4-1 to TRBJ2-1; 9 bases map to TRBD1. Trimming cost V 0 bases and J 7 bases; bases outside gene matches: 7. The germline gives CDR1 MGHRA, CDR2 YSYEKL. The CDR3 spans 16 residues. The CDR3 loop is CASSQERGQGRNEQFF. CDR3 in DNA: TGCGCCAGCAGCCAAGAACGCGGACAGGGGAGGAATGAGCAGTTCTTC.